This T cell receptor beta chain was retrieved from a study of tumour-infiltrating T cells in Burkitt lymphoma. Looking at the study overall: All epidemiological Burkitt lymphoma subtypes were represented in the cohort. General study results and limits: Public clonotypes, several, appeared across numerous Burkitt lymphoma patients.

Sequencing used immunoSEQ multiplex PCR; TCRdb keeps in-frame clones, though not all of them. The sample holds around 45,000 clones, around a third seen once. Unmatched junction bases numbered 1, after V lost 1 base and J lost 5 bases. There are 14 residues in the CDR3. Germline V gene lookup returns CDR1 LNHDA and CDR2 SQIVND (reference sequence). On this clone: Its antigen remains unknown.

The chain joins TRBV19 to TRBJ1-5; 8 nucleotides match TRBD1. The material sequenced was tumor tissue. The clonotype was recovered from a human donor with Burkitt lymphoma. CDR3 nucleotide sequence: TGTGCCAGTAGTATAGGACAGGGGTATCAGCCCCAGCATTTT. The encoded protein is CASSIGQGYQPQHF.